The clone carrying this TCR beta chain has only a few counts. The authors ran the immunoSEQ assay, v3.0, at survey level. Measured with immunoSEQ multiplex PCR; TCRdb has only the in-frame clones, and not every one. Of 20,000 to 25,000 clones listed, less than 80% are singletons. This record comes from a study of long-term antiretroviral therapy in people with HIV. This CDR3 comprises 14 residues. Germline CDR1 and CDR2: SGHVS and FQNEAQ. V lost 4 bases, J lost 5 bases, and 5 bases stayed unmatched. The sample was unsorted PBMCs, taken 1.1 years before starting antiretroviral therapy. The chain is built from TRBV7-8 and TRBJ1-5; 7 bases fit TRBD1. The TCR originated in a woman aged 40 to 50 with HIV. The DNA for the CDR3 is TGTGCCAGCAGCTCGGGACAGCCTTATCAGCCCCAGCATTTT. It encodes CASSSGQPYQPQHF. Supplemented by reference TRBV7-8 and TRBJ1-5, the full variable domain reads GAGVSQSPRYKVAKRGQDVALRCDPISGHVSLFWYQQALGQGPEFLTYFQNEAQLDKSGLPSDRFFAERPEGSVSTLKIQRTQQEDSAVYLCASSSGQPYQPQHFGDGTRLSIL.